These 12 T cell receptor beta chains were sequenced from one sample in a study of response to subunit inactivated influenza vaccine. Each CDR3 protein is one row after TCRdb ran MiXCR on the RT-PCR reads. Of 450,000 to 600,000 distinct CDR3 sequences listed, around 8% were seen once; the top ten hold approximately 13%. The source material was PBMCs from blood, sampled less than 30 months after vaccination. The receptor source for this set is a man aged 50-75 years who received an inactivated influenza vaccine.

The chain recombines TRBV28 with TRBJ2-5; D might be TRBD1 (6 bases). Between the trimmed V and J ends, which lost 7 bases and 4 bases, there was a span of 13 bases. Per the germline V gene, CDR1 is MDHEN and CDR2 is SYDVKM. The CDR3 length is 13 residues. CDR3 sequence reads: CASTHRDGETQYF. The CDR3 DNA follows: TGTGCCAGCACCCACAGGGATGGAGAGACCCAGTACTTC.

The chain's CDR3 is CASTHRSSYNEQFF. The DNA of the CDR3 is TGTGCCAGCACGCACAGGAGCTCCTACAATGAGCAGTTCTTC. This chain connects TRBV6-2 or TRBV6-3 to TRBJ2-1; tentative D call: TRBD1 (5 bases). The CDR3 contains 14 residues. CDR1 is MNHEY, CDR2 SVGEGT, per germline. Between the trimmed V and J ends, which lost 7 bases and 0 bases, there was a span of 10 bases.

The J gene is TRBJ2-5, the V gene TRBV7-2, with D perhaps matching TRBD2 (7 bases). In germline, CDR1 is SGHTA, CDR2 FQGNSA. The CDR3 runs to 15 residues. V lost 0 bases to trimming and J lost 5 bases, with 13 bases between them. The DNA of the CDR3 is TGTGCCAGCAGCTTAGCGCGGGGGCAGGTGGAGACCCAGTACTTC. Protein: CASSLARGQVETQYF. Full variable domain (outside the CDR3, taken from reference TRBV7-2 and TRBJ2-5): GAGVSQSPSNKVTEKGKDVELRCDPISGHTALYWYRQSLGQGLEFLIYFQGNSAPDKSGLPSDRFSAERTGGSVSTLTIQRTQQEDSAVYLCASSLARGQVETQYFGPGTRLLVL.

In this sample, this clonotype turned up a few times. The chain joins TRBV13 to TRBJ2-1, with 8 bases aligning to TRBD2. Per germline, CDR1 PRHDT and CDR2 FYEKMQ (reference sequence). With 0 bases clipped from V and 7 bases from J, the junction kept 2 bases outside the gene matches. This CDR3 contains 14 residues. CDR3 DNA sequence: TGTGCCAGCAGCTTAGGACTAGCGGTTAATGAGCAGTTCTTC. This encodes CASSLGLAVNEQFF. The full variable domain, rest sourced from reference TRBV13 and TRBJ2-1, is AAGVIQSPRHLIKEKRETATLKCYPIPRHDTVYWYQQGPGQDPQFLISFYEKMQSDKGSIPDRFSAQQFSDYHSELNMSSLELGDSALYFCASSLGLAVNEQFFGPGTRLTVL.

The table lists this clonotype with a few counts. The rearrangement uses TRBV6-5 and TRBJ1-1; 9 bases map to TRBD1. The V gene's germline CDR1 is MNHEY and CDR2 SVGAGI. The CDR3 is 17 residues long. J lost 1 base, V lost 2 bases, and 8 bases had no gene match. The CDR3 protein is CASSYRGTGYKNTEAFF. In DNA, the CDR3 is TGTGCCAGCAGTTACAGGGGGACAGGGTATAAGAACACTGAAGCTTTCTTT.

This clonotype showed up many times. This chain joins TRBV28 and TRBJ1-2, with D tentatively TRBD1 (6 bases). Germline loops: CDR1 MDHEN, CDR2 SYDVKM. V gave up 6 bases and J gave up 13 bases, with 18 bases separating them. This CDR3 has 12 amino acids. DNA of the CDR3: TGTGCCAGCAGACGCCCGGGACACGAGGGCACCTTC. Encoded protein: CASRRPGHEGTF.

This clonotype was detected many times. V is TRBV7-2 and J is TRBJ1-2; D perhaps matches TRBD1 (5 bases). With 1 base removed from V and 8 bases from J, the gap between germline ends came to 11 bases. The CDR3 length is 13 residues. Germline V lookup: CDR1 SGHTA, CDR2 FQGNSA. The CDR3 coding sequence is TGTGCCAGCAGCTTAGTTGGGGGAGTGGGCTACACCTTC. It codes for CASSLVGGVGYTF.

The CDR3 DNA is TGTGCCAGCAGCATTTTAGCGTGGGGCTCCTACAATGAGCAGTTCTTC. Translation gives CASSILAWGSYNEQFF. The chain joins TRBV7-9 to TRBJ2-1, with D maybe TRBD2 (5 bases). CDR1 SEHNR and CDR2 FQNEAQ come from the germline V gene (reference sequence). The V end was cut by 5 bases, the J end by 0 bases, with 14 bases between. This CDR3 is built from 16 residues.

The chain couples TRBV7-9 to TRBJ2-3; D gene ambiguous. This CDR3 has 14 amino acids. The germline V and J ends were trimmed by 2 bases and 2 bases, with 8 bases remaining between them. Germline V gene sequence: CDR1 SEHNR, CDR2 FQNEAQ (reference sequence). In DNA, the CDR3 is TGTGCCAGCAGCTTACAGGTGTCCACAGATACGCAGTATTTT. Its translation: CASSLQVSTDTQYF.

This clonotype was detected a few times. The chain uses TRBV2 and TRBJ2-7, with D possibly matching TRBD2 (6 bases). CDR1 and CDR2 from the germline V gene are SNHLY and FYNNEI. The CDR3 length is 13 residues. Trimming took off 6 bases at V and 2 bases at J, with 11 bases between the two ends. In nucleotides, the CDR3 is TGTGCCAGCAGGAAGGACTACACCTACGAGCAGTACTTC. Translating gives CASRKDYTYEQYF.

The CDR3 loop is CATSRDPYGGAENYGYTF. The CDR3, as DNA: TGTGCCACCAGCAGAGATCCTTACGGAGGTGCCGAGAACTATGGCTACACCTTC. The chain carries TRBV15 and TRBJ1-2; D remains unclear. V gave up 0 bases and J gave up 2 bases, with 19 bases separating them. Per germline, CDR1 LNHNV and CDR2 YYDKDF (reference sequence). This CDR3 region has 18 residues.

This clonotype was counted at least ten times. J is TRBJ2-1 and V is TRBV7-9; D is unclear. Trimming cost V 2 bases and J 5 bases, with 13 bases left between them. CDR3 length equals 15 residues. Germline CDR1 reads SEHNR; CDR2 reads FQNEAQ (reference sequence). The CDR3 DNA sequence: TGTGCCAGCAGCTTAAGACGGGCCCTAGACAATGAGCAGTTCTTC. It translates to CASSLRRALDNEQFF.